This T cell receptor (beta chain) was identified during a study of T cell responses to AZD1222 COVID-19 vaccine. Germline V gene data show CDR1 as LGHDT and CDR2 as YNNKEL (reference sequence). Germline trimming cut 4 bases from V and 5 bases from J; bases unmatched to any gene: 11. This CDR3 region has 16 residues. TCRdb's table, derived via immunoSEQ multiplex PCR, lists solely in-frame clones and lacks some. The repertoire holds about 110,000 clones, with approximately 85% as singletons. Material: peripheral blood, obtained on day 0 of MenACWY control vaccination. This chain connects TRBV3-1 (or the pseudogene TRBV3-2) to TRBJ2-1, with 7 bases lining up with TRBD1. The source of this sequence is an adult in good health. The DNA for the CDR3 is TGTGCCAGCAGCCGGAACCCCGGGACAGCAAACAATGAGCAGTTCTTC. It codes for CASSRNPGTANNEQFF.